This TCR beta chain was recorded in a study of T cells in Graves' hyperthyroidism and ophthalmopathy. Findings and limits, study-wide: The model identified upcoming ophthalmopathy a median 6.5 months ahead of onset. Most thyroid-expanded clonotypes above 0.001 were also found in blood.

From RNA transcripts, TCR beta CDR3 regions were amplified. An initial round of RT-PCR targeting the TCR CDR3 relied on the HTBI primer set. MiXCR, run by TCRdb on the multiplex PCR reads, gives a single entry per CDR3 protein. The sample includes about 640,000 distinct CDR3 sequences, around 21% seen only once; the top ten take 34%. The cohort's ophthalmopathy patients, a group with duration under 3 months, had a Clinical Activity Score of at least 3 and a NOSPECS grade of at least 4. About 10 ml fresh peripheral blood yielded the PBMCs. This clonotype was detected only a few times. Its antigen is unknown. The clonotype comes from a man in his thirties or forties with Graves' ophthalmopathy. The sample was blood.

CDR3 coding DNA: TGTGCCAGCAGTTATCGCGGCGGGGAGCTGTTTTTT. Translated, it gives CASSYRGGELFF. The chain uses TRBV6-8 and TRBJ2-2; unclear D gene. V lost 3 bases, J lost 7 bases, and 6 bases lay in between. There are 12 residues in the CDR3. Per the germline V gene, CDR1 is MNHGY and CDR2 is SAAAGT.